Listed below are T cell receptor beta chains from one sample, sequenced in a study of shared clonotypes between healthy human individuals. Assay used: immunoSEQ multiplex PCR; TCRdb lists only in-frame clones, some missing. The sample includes about 2.1 million clones, about 94% of them seen just once. Sample: naive CD8+ T cells from PBMCs. Receptors were obtained from a young man in good health. Some clones in this sample may be carry-over from other donors' samples. Both conserved end residues are part of each CDR3. D genes are given only for firm matches. A clone size is listed for some rows: how often the clone was seen (once, few, many), or a class if it is expanded.

>TRBV9|NA|NA|TRBJ2-3
TGTGCCAGCAGCTCGAGCCTCGAGCAGTATTTT
CASSSSLEQYF
>TRBV4-2|NA|NA|TRBJ2-5
TGTGCCAGCAGCCAAGTACGGGGGAGCCAAGAGACCCAGTACTTC
CASSQVRGSQETQYF
>TRBV5-4|NA|NA|TRBJ2-1
TGTGCCAGCAGCCCACTCCGGCCGAATGAGCAGTTCTTC
CASSPLRPNEQFF
>TRBV5-5|NA|NA|TRBJ1-4
TGTGCCAGCAGCTTGGGCGATGAAAAACTGTTTTTT
CASSLGDEKLFF
>TRBV5-1|NA|TRBD1|TRBJ1-1
TGCGCCAGCAGCTTGGCGGGACAGCCTAAGAACACTGAAGCTTTCTTT
CASSLAGQPKNTEAFF
>TRBV9|NA|NA|TRBJ1-2
TGTGCCAGCAGCGTAGGCAGTCCGAAGGGGCTCAACTATGGCTACACCTTC
CASSVGSPKGLNYGYTF
>TRBV7-8|NA|NA|TRBJ1-1
TGTGCCAGCAGCTTAGAAGGCTGGGGGGGGGACACTGAAGCTTTCTTT
CASSLEGWGGDTEAFF
>TRBV7-9|NA|NA|TRBJ2-5
TGTGCCAGCAGCCCTGGGCCAGGGGCGGAGACCCAGTACTTC
CASSPGPGAETQYF
>TRBV7-9|once|TRBD2|TRBJ2-5
TGTGCCAGCAGCCCCCTAGCGGGAGTTGGAGAGACCCAGTACTTC
CASSPLAGVGETQYF
>TRBV10-3|NA|TRBD1|TRBJ2-2
TGTGCCATCAGTGAGTCTCGTAGGGACAGGGTTACCGGGGAGCTGTTTTTT
CAISESRRDRVTGELFF
>TRBV30|NA|NA|TRBJ1-2
TGTGCCTGGAGTGTAGACGGGGCGAATGGCTACACCTTC
CAWSVDGANGYTF
>TRBV13|NA|NA|TRBJ2-3
TGTGCCAGCAGCACACCTCGGTCCGACCTTAGCACAGATACGCAGTATTTT
CASSTPRSDLSTDTQYF
>TRBV5-6|NA|NA|TRBJ2-1
TGTGCCAGCAGCTTGGCGGGCGGGGCCTACAATGAGCAGTTCTTC
CASSLAGGAYNEQFF
>TRBV19|NA|TRBD1|TRBJ2-7
TGTGCCAGTAGTATCGGGACAGACAATTCCTACGAGCAGTACTTC
CASSIGTDNSYEQYF
>TRBV14|NA|NA|TRBJ2-1
TGTGCCAGCAGCCAAGAAGCGTGGACCCTCCGGCAGTTCTTC
CASSQEAWTLRQFF
>TRBV7-6|NA|TRBD2|TRBJ2-3
TGTGCCAGCAGCTTACTGTTACGGGGGACTAGCGGAAAGGATACGCAGTATTTT
CASSLLLRGTSGKDTQYF
>TRBV6-4|NA|TRBD2|TRBJ2-2
TGCACTATACTAGCGGCCAACACCGGGGAGCTGTTTTTT
CTILAANTGELFF
>TRBV2|once|TRBD2|TRBJ2-1
TGTGCCAGCCATACCCCTAGCGGGGGGACCTACAATGAGCAGTTCTTC
CASHTPSGGTYNEQFF
>TRBV27|NA|TRBD1|TRBJ1-2
TGTGCCAGCAGACCCACAACAGGGGTCTATGGCTACACCTTC
CASRPTTGVYGYTF
>TRBV30|NA|NA|TRBJ2-2
TGTGCCTGGAGCCATGGACACACCGGGGAGCTGTTTTTT
CAWSHGHTGELFF
>TRBV7-9|NA|NA|TRBJ2-7
TGTGCCAGCAGCTTACCGGGACCTTCGTCCGAGCAGTACTTC
CASSLPGPSSEQYF
>TRBV27|NA|NA|TRBJ1-5
TGTGCCAGCAGCCCGCTAGGGAGCAATCAGCCCCAGCATTTT
CASSPLGSNQPQHF
>TRBV28|NA|NA|TRBJ1-4
TGTGCCAGCAGTACTAGAGGGGAAAAACTGTTTTTT
CASSTRGEKLFF
>TRBV28|NA|TRBD2|TRBJ2-2
TGTGCCAGCAGAGTAGCGGGCGCGAACACCGGGGAGCTGTTTTTT
CASRVAGANTGELFF
>TRBV28|NA|NA|TRBJ2-5
TGTGCCAGCAGTTATGAAGCTAAACAAGAGACCCAGTACTTC
CASSYEAKQETQYF
>TRBV2|NA|NA|TRBJ1-2
TGTGCCAGCACTAAAAACAGGGAGGGTACCCCAGATGGCTACACCTTC
CASTKNREGTPDGYTF
>TRBV4-2|NA|TRBD1|TRBJ1-4
TGTGCCAGCAGCCCCGCCGGGACAGGGGGCGAAAAACTGTTTTTT
CASSPAGTGGEKLFF
>TRBV5-1|once|TRBD1|TRBJ2-3
TGCGCCAGCAGCTTTTCTCCGGGACAGTACTACCCAGATACGCAGTATTTT
CASSFSPGQYYPDTQYF
>TRBV19|NA|NA|TRBJ2-2
TGTGCCAGTAGTAGCACCGGGGCGAACACCGGGGAGCTGTTTTTT
CASSSTGANTGELFF
>TRBV27|NA|TRBD1|TRBJ2-2
TGTGCCAGTCATTCGAGAGAAGTTACGATAGGACAGGGCGCGAACACCGGGGAGCTGTTTTTT
CASHSREVTIGQGANTGELFF
>TRBV28|NA|TRBD1|TRBJ2-1
TGTGCCAGCAGTTGGGGTTCCGGGACAGGAAACAATGAGCAGTTCTTC
CASSWGSGTGNNEQFF
>TRBV27|NA|NA|TRBJ1-4
TGTGCCAGCAGTTTAACGACTCAGGGACGCGATTGGGGAGAAAACCTGTTTTTT
CASSLTTQGRDWGENLFF
>TRBV19|NA|NA|TRBJ2-7
TGTGCCAGTAGTCAGACCTACCCGGGCTACGAGCAGTACTTC
CASSQTYPGYEQYF
>TRBV14|NA|NA|TRBJ2-1
TGTGCCAGCAGCCAAGAACTTGGGGATGAGCAGTTCTTC
CASSQELGDEQFF
>TRBV2|NA|NA|TRBJ1-5
TGTGCCAGCAGGCTAACCGGCGGCAATCAGCCCCAGCATTTT
CASRLTGGNQPQHF
>TRBV9|NA|TRBD2|TRBJ2-6
TGTGCCAGCGGCGGCGGGGGGAGCGGAGCTGAGGCTGGGGCCAACGTCCTGACTTTC
CASGGGGSGAEAGANVLTF
>TRBV7-9|NA|TRBD2|TRBJ2-2
TGTGCCAGCGCTTGGGGTCTAGCGGGAGTAACCGGGGAGCTGTTTTTT
CASAWGLAGVTGELFF
>TRBV5-6|NA|NA|TRBJ1-1
TGTGCCAGCAGCTTGGGCGACTTTTACACTGAAGCTTTCTTT
CASSLGDFYTEAFF
>TRBV19|NA|TRBD1|TRBJ2-7
TGTGCCAGTAGTACAGCCGTTGGGACAGGGGGCTACGAGCAGTACTTC
CASSTAVGTGGYEQYF
>TRBV7-9|NA|TRBD1|TRBJ2-3
TGTGCCAGCAGCTTAGACAGGGGAGATACGCAGTATTTT
CASSLDRGDTQYF
>TRBV27|NA|NA|TRBJ1-5
TGTGCCAGCAGGTTTGGGCCCGGAGACAGCCCCCAGCATTTT
CASRFGPGDSPQHF
>TRBV15|NA|NA|TRBJ1-1
TGTGCCACCAGCAGACTGCGCGGAACTGAAGCTTTCTTT
CATSRLRGTEAFF
>TRBV7-9|NA|NA|TRBJ2-2
TGTGCCAGCAGCTTAGTGTGGGGGCCGGGCACCGGGGAGCTGTTTTTT
CASSLVWGPGTGELFF
>TRBV9|NA|TRBD2|TRBJ2-7
TGTGCCAGCAGCGTCGCTAGCGGGAGCGAGCAGTACTTC
CASSVASGSEQYF
>TRBV4-3|few|TRBD1|TRBJ1-1
TGCGCCAGCAGCCAGGACAGGGGATTCACTGAAGCTTTCTTT
CASSQDRGFTEAFF
>TRBV29-1|NA|NA|TRBJ2-4
TGCAGCGTTATGGGCGGAGCCAAAAACATTCAGTACTTC
CSVMGGAKNIQYF
>TRBV4-2|NA|TRBD1|TRBJ2-7
TGTGCCAGCAGCCCACCTCCCGGGACAGGGGCGTACGAGCAGTACTTC
CASSPPPGTGAYEQYF
>TRBV4-1|NA|NA|TRBJ2-7
TGCGCCAGCAGAGATGACCAAATGGGGGTATTCGACGAGCAGTACTTC
CASRDDQMGVFDEQYF
>TRBV28|NA|NA|TRBJ2-2
TGTGCCACTCTAACGGAAGGAAACACCGGGGAGCTGTTTTTT
CATLTEGNTGELFF
>TRBV27|NA|NA|TRBJ1-2
TGTGCCAGCAGTTTGTCAGACAGGCTCATCTATGGCTACACCTTC
CASSLSDRLIYGYTF
>TRBV27|NA|NA|TRBJ2-7
TGTGCCAGCAGTTTATCGCCAGGGACCTCCTACGAGCAGTACTTC
CASSLSPGTSYEQYF
>TRBV5-1|NA|TRBD1|TRBJ2-2
TGCGCCAGCAGCTCTGCACAGGGGGTCTTGAGACACACCGGGGAGCTGTTTTTT
CASSSAQGVLRHTGELFF
>TRBV7-9|NA|NA|TRBJ2-1
TGTGCCAGCAGCGGACACAGGGTGCTCTACAATGAGCAGTTCTTC
CASSGHRVLYNEQFF
>TRBV7-8|NA|TRBD2|TRBJ2-5
TGTGCCAGCAGCTTAGGGCTAGCGGGAGGGCCCCGGGAGACCCAGTACTTC
CASSLGLAGGPRETQYF
>TRBV6-5|NA|TRBD2|TRBJ2-7
TGTGCCAGCAGTTTTTACGGGACTAGCGGTTACTACGAGCAGTACTTC
CASSFYGTSGYYEQYF
>TRBV4-3|NA|NA|TRBJ1-1
TGCGCCAGCAGCCAAGATTTATTGGTTTGGGAGGGCTTGGAGGGGGACACTGAAGCTTTCTTT
CASSQDLLVWEGLEGDTEAFF
>TRBV5-8|NA|NA|TRBJ2-1
TGTGCCAGCAGCTTGACAGCCTACAATGAGCAGTTCTTC
CASSLTAYNEQFF
>TRBV30|NA|TRBD2|TRBJ2-1
TGTGCCTGGAGTGGGGCTGGGGCGGGAGGTTACAATGAGCAGTTCTTC
CAWSGAGAGGYNEQFF